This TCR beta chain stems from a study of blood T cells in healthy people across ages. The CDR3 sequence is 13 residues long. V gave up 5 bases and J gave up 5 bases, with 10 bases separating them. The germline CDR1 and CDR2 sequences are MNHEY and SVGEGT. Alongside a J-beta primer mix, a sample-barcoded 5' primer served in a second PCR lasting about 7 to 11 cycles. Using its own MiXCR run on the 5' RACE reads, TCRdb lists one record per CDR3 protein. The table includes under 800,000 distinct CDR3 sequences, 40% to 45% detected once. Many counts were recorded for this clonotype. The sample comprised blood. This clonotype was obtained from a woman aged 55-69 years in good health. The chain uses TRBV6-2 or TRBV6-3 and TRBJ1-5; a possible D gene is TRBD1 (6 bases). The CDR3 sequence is CASSPRGDQPQHF. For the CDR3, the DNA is TGTGCCAGCAGTCCCAGGGGTGATCAGCCCCAGCATTTT.